This is a list of T cell receptor beta chains from one sample in a study of cytomegalovirus exposure and HLA in healthy donors. The data were produced by immunoSEQ multiplex PCR, yet TCRdb's version contains in-frame clones alone and is incomplete. This sample yields about 150,000 clones, of which approximately 86% are seen a single time; under 2% belongs to the top ten. What was sequenced was PBMCs. Every receptor here comes from a woman under 30 in good health and CMV-seronegative. Both conserved end residues are part of each CDR3. The D gene is left open where the match is weak. The size entry is marked missing in some rows and otherwise reads once, few, many or a size class.

j_call v_call d_call cdr3_length clone_size cdr3_aa cdr3_nt
TRBJ2-5 TRBV6-6 NA 15 once CASSSYTGLQETQYF TGTGCCAGCAGTTCCTATACAGGCCTCCAAGAGACCCAGTACTTC
TRBJ2-1 TRBV7-3 NA 14 NA CASSTSGAYNEQFF TGTGCCAGCAGCACGAGCGGCGCCTACAATGAGCAGTTCTTC
TRBJ2-1 TRBV2 TRBD2 14 NA CASGLAGEAYEQFF TGTGCCAGCGGGTTAGCGGGAGAGGCTTATGAGCAGTTCTTC
TRBJ1-1 TRBV19 TRBD1 15 NA CASSIPLTGMTEAFF TGTGCCAGTAGTATCCCTCTGACAGGGATGACTGAAGCTTTCTTT
TRBJ2-7 TRBV27 TRBD2 16 once CASSLSRREVSYEQYF TGTGCCAGCAGTTTATCACGGCGGGAGGTCTCCTACGAGCAGTACTTC
TRBJ2-7 TRBV2 TRBD1 14 NA CASSWGQVSYEQYF TGTGCCAGCAGTTGGGGACAGGTCTCCTACGAGCAGTACTTC
TRBJ2-1 TRBV19 TRBD2 13 NA CASNTRQGLAPFF TGTGCCAGTAATACTCGCCAAGGACTAGCACCGTTCTTC
TRBJ2-3 TRBV29-1 TRBD2 12 NA CSVGEREGPKYF TGCAGCGTTGGGGAACGGGAGGGCCCCAAGTATTTT
TRBJ1-5 TRBV28 NA 15 NA CASSFPPIYNQPQHF TGTGCCAGCAGTTTTCCGCCGATCTACAATCAGCCCCAGCATTTT
TRBJ1-5 TRBV5-5 TRBD1 16 few CASSPHPGQANQPQHF TGTGCCAGCAGCCCACACCCCGGACAGGCCAATCAGCCCCAGCATTTT
TRBJ2-1 TRBV30 NA 12 NA CAWSKFDWASVF TGTGCCTGGAGTAAGTTCGATTGGGCAAGTGTCTTC
TRBJ1-1 TRBV5-1 NA 13 NA CASSFSGVTEAFF TGCGCCAGCAGCTTTTCAGGGGTGACTGAAGCTTTCTTT
TRBJ1-5 TRBV28 NA 13 NA CASSLGRGQPQHF TGTGCCAGCAGTTTGGGTAGAGGGCAGCCCCAGCATTTT
TRBJ2-7 TRBV5-1 NA 13 NA CASSLELAYEQYF TGCGCCAGCAGCTTGGAATTAGCATACGAGCAGTACTTC
TRBJ2-1 TRBV9 TRBD2 16 NA CASSVTSGRSYNEQFF TGTGCCAGCAGCGTAACTAGCGGGAGATCCTACAATGAGCAGTTCTTC
TRBJ1-1 TRBV28 NA 13 NA CASSPDRYTEAFF TGTGCCAGCAGCCCGGACAGATACACTGAAGCTTTCTTT
TRBJ2-3 TRBV5-1 TRBD1 15 few CASSFRDRDTDTQYF TGCGCCAGCAGCTTTAGGGACAGAGATACAGATACGCAGTATTTT
TRBJ2-7 TRBV15 TRBD1 15 NA CATSRGDRGPYEQYF TGTGCCACCAGCAGAGGGGACAGGGGCCCCTACGAGCAGTACTTC
TRBJ1-3 TRBV7-8 NA 14 once CASSSFGVGNTIYF TGTGCCAGCAGCTCCTTCGGGGTAGGAAACACCATATATTTT
TRBJ1-2 TRBV6-5 NA 14 NA CASSYAGSIYGYTF TGTGCCAGCAGTTACGCCGGGTCCATCTATGGCTACACCTTC
TRBJ1-2 TRBV6-5 TRBD1 15 NA CASSHGTGGQDGYTF TGTGCCAGCAGCCACGGGACAGGGGGCCAGGATGGCTACACCTTC
TRBJ2-7 TRBV6-1 TRBD1 16 NA CASSEGTGAFSYEQYF TGTGCCAGCAGTGAAGGGACAGGGGCCTTCTCCTACGAGCAGTACTTC
TRBJ2-3 TRBV6-4 NA 13 NA CASSYRPGDTQYF TGTGCCAGCAGTTACCGGCCGGGAGATACGCAGTATTTT
TRBJ2-2 TRBV27 TRBD1 15 NA CASSVSGTGTGELFF TGTGCCAGCAGTGTATCCGGGACAGGGACCGGGGAGCTGTTTTTT
TRBJ2-7 TRBV5-1 NA 15 NA CASSLSGRWAYEQYF TGCGCCAGCAGCTTAAGCGGTCGATGGGCCTACGAGCAGTACTTC
TRBJ1-5 TRBV4-1 NA 16 few CASSQLHSGGNQPQHF TGCGCCAGCAGCCAGTTACACTCAGGGGGCAATCAGCCCCAGCATTTT
TRBJ1-6 TRBV6-7 TRBD1 18 NA CASSSGQVNSSYNSPLHF TGTGCCAGCAGCTCCGGACAGGTTAACTCAAGCTATAATTCACCCCTCCACTTT
TRBJ1-1 TRBV7-2 NA 13 NA CASSLGQGPEAFF TGTGCCAGCAGCTTAGGTCAGGGGCCTGAAGCTTTCTTT
TRBJ1-2 TRBV28 TRBD1 16 NA CASSSLDRDRFYGYTF TGTGCCAGCAGTTCGTTAGACCGGGACAGGTTCTATGGCTACACCTTC
TRBJ1-2 TRBV6-1 TRBD1 14 NA CASSSRTGPLGYTF TGTGCCAGCAGTTCCCGGACAGGACCGCTTGGCTACACCTTC
TRBJ2-2 TRBV18 NA 14 NA CASSPPEPPKELFF TGTGCCAGCTCACCACCGGAGCCCCCCAAGGAGCTGTTTTTT
TRBJ2-5 TRBV9 TRBD1 16 NA CASGNRQGGGQETQYF TGTGCCAGCGGTAATCGACAGGGCGGCGGGCAAGAGACCCAGTACTTC
TRBJ2-1 TRBV6-4 NA 13 NA CASSEEEAHEQFF TGTGCCAGCAGTGAAGAAGAGGCGCATGAGCAGTTCTTC
TRBJ1-1 TRBV2 TRBD1 14 NA CASRDDRVRTEAFF TGTGCCAGCAGAGACGACAGGGTTAGAACTGAAGCTTTCTTT